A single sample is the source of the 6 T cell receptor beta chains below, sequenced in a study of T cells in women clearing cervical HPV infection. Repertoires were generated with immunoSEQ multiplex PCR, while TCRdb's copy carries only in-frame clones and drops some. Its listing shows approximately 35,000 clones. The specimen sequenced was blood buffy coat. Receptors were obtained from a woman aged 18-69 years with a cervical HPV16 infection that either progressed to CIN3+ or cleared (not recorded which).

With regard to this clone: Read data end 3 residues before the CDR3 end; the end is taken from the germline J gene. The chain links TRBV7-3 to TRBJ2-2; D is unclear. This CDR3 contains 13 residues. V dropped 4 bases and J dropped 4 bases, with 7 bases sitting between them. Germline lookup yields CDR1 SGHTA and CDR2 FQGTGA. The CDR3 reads CASSSSVTGELFF. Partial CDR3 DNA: TGTGCCAGCAGCTCGAGCGTCACCGGGGAG.

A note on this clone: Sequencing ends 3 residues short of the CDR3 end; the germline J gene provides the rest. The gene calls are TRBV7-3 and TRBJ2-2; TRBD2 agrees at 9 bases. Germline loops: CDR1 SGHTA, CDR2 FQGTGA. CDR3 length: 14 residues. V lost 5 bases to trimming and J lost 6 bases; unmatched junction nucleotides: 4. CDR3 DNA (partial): TGTGCCAGCAGCAATAGCGGGGGAGCCGGGGAG. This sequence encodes CASSNSGGAGE. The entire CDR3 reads CASSNSGGAGELFF. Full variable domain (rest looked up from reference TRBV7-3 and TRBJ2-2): GAGVSQTPSNKVTEKGKYVELRCDPISGHTALYWYRQSLGQGPEFLIYFQGTGAADDSGLPNDRFFAVRPEGSVSTLKIQRTERGDSAVYLCASSNSGGAGELFFGEGSRLTVL.

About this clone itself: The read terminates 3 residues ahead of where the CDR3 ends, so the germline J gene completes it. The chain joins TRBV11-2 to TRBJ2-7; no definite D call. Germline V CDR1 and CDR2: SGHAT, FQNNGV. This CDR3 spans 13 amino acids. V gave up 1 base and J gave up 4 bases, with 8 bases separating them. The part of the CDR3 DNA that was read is TGTGCCAGCAGCTTAGGGGCCCCGTACGAG. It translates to CASSLGAPYE. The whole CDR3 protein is CASSLGAPYEQYF. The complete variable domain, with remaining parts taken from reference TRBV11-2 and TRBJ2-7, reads EAGVAQSPRYKIIEKRQSVAFWCNPISGHATLYWYQQILGQGPKLLIQFQNNGVVDDSQLPKDRFSAERLKGVDSTLKIQPAKLEDSAVYLCASSLGAPYEQYFGPGTRLTVT.

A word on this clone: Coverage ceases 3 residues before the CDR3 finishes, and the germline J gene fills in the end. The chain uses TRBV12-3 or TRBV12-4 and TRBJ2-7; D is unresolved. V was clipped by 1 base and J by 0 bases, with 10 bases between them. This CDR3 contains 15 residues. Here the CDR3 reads CASSLGGPNSYEQYF. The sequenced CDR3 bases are TGTGCCAGCAGTTTAGGTGGGCCAAACTCCTACGAG.

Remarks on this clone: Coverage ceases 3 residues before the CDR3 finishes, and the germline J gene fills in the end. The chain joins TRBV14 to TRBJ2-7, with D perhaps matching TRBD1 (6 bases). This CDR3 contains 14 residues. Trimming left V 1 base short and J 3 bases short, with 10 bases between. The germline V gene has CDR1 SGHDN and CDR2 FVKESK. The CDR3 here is CASSQGRRGYEQYF. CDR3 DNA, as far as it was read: TGTGCCAGCAGCCAAGGACGCAGGGGCTACGAG.

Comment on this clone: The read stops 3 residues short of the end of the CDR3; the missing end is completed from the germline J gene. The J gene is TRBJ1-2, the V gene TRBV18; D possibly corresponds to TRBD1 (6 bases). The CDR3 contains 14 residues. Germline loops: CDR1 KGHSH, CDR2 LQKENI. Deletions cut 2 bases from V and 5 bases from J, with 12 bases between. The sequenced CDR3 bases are TGTGCCAGCTCACCAAGGTCAGGGGAATATGGC. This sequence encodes CASSPRSGEYG. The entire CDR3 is CASSPRSGEYGYTF.